This TCR beta chain was recorded in a study of blood T cell repertoires in COVID-19. The CDR3 totals 19 residues. J lost 0 bases, V lost 5 bases, and 15 bases had no gene match. CDR1 and CDR2 from the germline V gene are MNHNY and SVGAGI (reference sequence). Here immunoSEQ multiplex PCR was the method, and the copy in TCRdb shows in-frame clones only, minus some. Among roughly 260,000 clones listed, approximately 92% were seen once. It was during active infection that Seattle patients were enrolled and then longitudinally followed. This receptor was identified in a young adult with COVID-19, enrolled during active disease. Sequences were obtained from peripheral blood. The J gene is TRBJ2-5, the V gene TRBV6-6; 10 nucleotides line up with TRBD2. The CDR3 DNA reads TGTGCCAGCAGTCCACGTGGACTAGCGGAACTCCCGTACCAAGAGACCCAGTACTTC. It specifies CASSPRGLAELPYQETQYF.